Included here is one TCR beta chain sequence, with context. Coverage ceases 3 residues before the CDR3 finishes, and the germline J gene fills in the end. These data belong to a study of T cells in women clearing cervical HPV infection. This table comes from immunoSEQ multiplex PCR, and its TCRdb copy is limited to in-frame clones, with some not included. In total, the table holds roughly 45,000 clones. This CDR3 has 16 residues. J was trimmed by 6 bases and V by 0 bases; bases with no gene match: 8. CDR1 is SGDLS and CDR2 is YYNGEE in the germline V gene. Sequenced sample: blood buffy coat. The sequence was collected from a woman aged 18 to 75 with a cervical HPV16 infection that either progressed to CIN3+ or cleared (not recorded which). The rearrangement joins TRBV9 to TRBJ2-1; 8 nucleotides agree with TRBD2. CDR3 DNA, as far as it was read: TGTGCCAGCAGCGTAGACGGGGGGGCCCCCTCCAATGAG. This gives the protein CASSVDGGAPSNE. In full, the CDR3 is CASSVDGGAPSNEQFF. Full variable domain (missing parts from reference TRBV9 and TRBJ2-1): DSGVTQTPKHLITATGQRVTLRCSPRSGDLSVYWYQQSLDQGLQFLIQYYNGEERAKGNILERFSAQQFPDLHSELNLSSLELGDSALYFCASSVDGGAPSNEQFFGPGTRLTVL.